The clone carrying this T cell receptor beta chain was counted only a few times. The data were obtained in a study of identical twins. TCRdb processed the 5' RACE reads anew with MiXCR; each CDR3 protein has one entry. The table has some 570,000 distinct CDR3 sequences, about 20% seen once; the top ten hold 0.48%. These same data were also listed under a study on yellow fever vaccine responses in identical twins.

The source is a woman under 30 in good health. Material: CD4+ T cells sorted from blood.

Written as DNA, the CDR3 is TGTGCCAGCAGCTTAGGAGGGACTAGCGGGAGCGGTTACGAGCAGTACTTC. Translated: CASSLGGTSGSGYEQYF. V usage is TRBV7-9 and J usage is TRBJ2-7, with 14 positions matching TRBD2. The trim removed 1 base at V and 4 bases at J, leaving 6 bases unmatched. Germline lookup yields CDR1 SEHNR and CDR2 FQNEAQ (reference sequence). The length of the CDR3 is 17 residues.